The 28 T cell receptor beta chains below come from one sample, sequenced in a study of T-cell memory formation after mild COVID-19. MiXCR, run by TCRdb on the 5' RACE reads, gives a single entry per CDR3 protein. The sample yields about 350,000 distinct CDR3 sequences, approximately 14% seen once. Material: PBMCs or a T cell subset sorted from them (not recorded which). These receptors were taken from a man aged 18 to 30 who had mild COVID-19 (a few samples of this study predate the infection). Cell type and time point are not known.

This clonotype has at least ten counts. This CDR3 is CASSLVAGGAGELFF. CDR3 coding DNA: TGTGCCAGCAGCTTAGTAGCAGGGGGGGCCGGGGAGCTGTTTTTT. This chain links TRBV7-6 with TRBJ2-2, with D perhaps given as TRBD1 or TRBD2 (7 bases each). Germline values: CDR1 SGHVS, CDR2 FNYEAQ. The CDR3 is 15 amino acids. V was pared by 1 base and J by 6 bases, with 12 bases between.

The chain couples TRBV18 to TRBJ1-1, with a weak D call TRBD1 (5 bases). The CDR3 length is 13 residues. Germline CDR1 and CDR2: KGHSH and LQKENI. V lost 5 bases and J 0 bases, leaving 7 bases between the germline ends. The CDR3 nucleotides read TGTGCCAGCTCAGGGGCCATGAACACTGAAGCTTTCTTT. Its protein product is CASSGAMNTEAFF.

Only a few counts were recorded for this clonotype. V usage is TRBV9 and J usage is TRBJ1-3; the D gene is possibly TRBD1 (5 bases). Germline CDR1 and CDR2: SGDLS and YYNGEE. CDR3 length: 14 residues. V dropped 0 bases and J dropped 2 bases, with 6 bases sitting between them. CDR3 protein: CASSVGGPGNTIYF. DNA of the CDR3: TGTGCCAGCAGCGTAGGGGGCCCTGGAAACACCATATATTTT.

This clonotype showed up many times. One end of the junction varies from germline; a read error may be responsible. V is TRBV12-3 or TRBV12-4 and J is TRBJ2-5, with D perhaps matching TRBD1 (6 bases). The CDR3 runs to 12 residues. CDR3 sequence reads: CASSLQPGHEDF. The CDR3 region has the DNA TGTGCCAGCAGTTTGCAGCCGGGACACGAGGACTTC.

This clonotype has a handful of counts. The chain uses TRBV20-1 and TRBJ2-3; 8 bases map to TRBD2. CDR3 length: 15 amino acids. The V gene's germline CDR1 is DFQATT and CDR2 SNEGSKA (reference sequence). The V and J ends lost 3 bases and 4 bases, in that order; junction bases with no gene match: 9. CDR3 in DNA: TGCAGTGCTAGCTGGACGGGGGGGCCTGCAGATACGCAGTATTTT. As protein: CSASWTGGPADTQYF.

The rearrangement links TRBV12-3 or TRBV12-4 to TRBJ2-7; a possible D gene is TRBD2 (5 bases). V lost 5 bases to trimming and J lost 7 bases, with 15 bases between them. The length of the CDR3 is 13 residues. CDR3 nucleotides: TGTGCCAGCAGTCCCCGGCGGGCACTGGAGCAGTACTTC. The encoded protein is CASSPRRALEQYF.

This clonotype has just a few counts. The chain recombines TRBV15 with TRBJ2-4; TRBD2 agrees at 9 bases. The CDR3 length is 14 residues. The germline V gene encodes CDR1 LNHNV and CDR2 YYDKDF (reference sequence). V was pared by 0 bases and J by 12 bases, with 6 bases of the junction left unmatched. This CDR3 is CATSRDQASGDQYF. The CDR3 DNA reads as TGTGCCACCAGCAGAGATCAGGCTAGCGGGGATCAGTACTTC.

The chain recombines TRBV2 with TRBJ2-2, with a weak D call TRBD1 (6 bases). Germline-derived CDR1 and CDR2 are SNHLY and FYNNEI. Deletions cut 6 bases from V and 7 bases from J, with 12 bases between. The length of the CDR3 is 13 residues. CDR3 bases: TGTGCCAGCAGGGAACAGGGAGACGGGGAGCTGTTTTTT. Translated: CASREQGDGELFF.

DNA for the CDR3: TGTGCCAGCAGCTTGACCTCAGCGGGGCAAGAGACCCAGTACTTC. Residues: CASSLTSAGQETQYF. This chain uses TRBV7-9 with TRBJ2-5; 7 bases are a match to TRBD2. The CDR3 spans 15 residues. Unmatched junction bases numbered 6, after V lost 3 bases and J lost 2 bases. Per the germline V gene, CDR1 is SEHNR and CDR2 is FQNEAQ (reference sequence).

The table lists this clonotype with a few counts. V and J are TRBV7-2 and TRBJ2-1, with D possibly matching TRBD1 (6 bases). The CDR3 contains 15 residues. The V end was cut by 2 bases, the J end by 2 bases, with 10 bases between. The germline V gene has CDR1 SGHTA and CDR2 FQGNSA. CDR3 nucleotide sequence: TGTGCCAGCAGCTTAATCCAGGGGACCTACAATGAGCAGTTCTTC. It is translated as CASSLIQGTYNEQFF.

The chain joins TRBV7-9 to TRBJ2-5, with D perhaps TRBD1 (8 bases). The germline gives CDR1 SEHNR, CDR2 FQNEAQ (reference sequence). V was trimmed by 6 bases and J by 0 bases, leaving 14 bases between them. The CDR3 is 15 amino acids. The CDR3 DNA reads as TGTGCCAGCAGTACAGGGGGAGGGTACCAAGAGACCCAGTACTTC. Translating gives CASSTGGGYQETQYF.

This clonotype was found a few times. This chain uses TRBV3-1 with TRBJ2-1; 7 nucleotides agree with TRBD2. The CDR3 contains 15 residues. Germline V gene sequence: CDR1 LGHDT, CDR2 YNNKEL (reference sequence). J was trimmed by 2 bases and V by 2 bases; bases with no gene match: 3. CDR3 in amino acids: CASSQNGGTYNEQFF. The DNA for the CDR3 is TGTGCCAGCAGCCAAAACGGGGGGACCTACAATGAGCAGTTCTTC.

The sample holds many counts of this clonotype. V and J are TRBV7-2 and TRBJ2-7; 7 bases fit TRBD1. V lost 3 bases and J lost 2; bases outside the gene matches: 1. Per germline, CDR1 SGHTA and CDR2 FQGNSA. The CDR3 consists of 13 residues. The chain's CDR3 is CASSFGQAYEQYV. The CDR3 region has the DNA TGTGCCAGCAGCTTCGGACAGGCCTACGAGCAGTACGTC.

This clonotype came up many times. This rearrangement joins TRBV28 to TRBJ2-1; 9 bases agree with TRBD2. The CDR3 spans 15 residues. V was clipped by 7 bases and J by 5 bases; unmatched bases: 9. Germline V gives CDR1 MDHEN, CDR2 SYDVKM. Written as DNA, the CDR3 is TGTGCCAGCATTTCACTGAGCGGGGGGAACAATGAGCAGTTCTTC. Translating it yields CASISLSGGNNEQFF.

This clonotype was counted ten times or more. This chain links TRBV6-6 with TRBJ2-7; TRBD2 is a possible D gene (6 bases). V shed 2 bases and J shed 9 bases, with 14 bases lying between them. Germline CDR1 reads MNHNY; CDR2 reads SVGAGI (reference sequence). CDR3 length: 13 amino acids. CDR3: CASSYAGMKGQYV. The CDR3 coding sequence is TGTGCCAGCAGTTACGCGGGGATGAAAGGGCAGTACGTC.

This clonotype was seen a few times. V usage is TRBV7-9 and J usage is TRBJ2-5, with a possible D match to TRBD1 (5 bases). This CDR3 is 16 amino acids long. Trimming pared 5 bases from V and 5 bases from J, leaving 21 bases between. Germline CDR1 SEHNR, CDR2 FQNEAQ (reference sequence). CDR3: CASSEKGAATFETQYF. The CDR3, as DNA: TGTGCCAGCAGCGAAAAAGGGGCAGCCACCTTCGAGACCCAGTACTTC.

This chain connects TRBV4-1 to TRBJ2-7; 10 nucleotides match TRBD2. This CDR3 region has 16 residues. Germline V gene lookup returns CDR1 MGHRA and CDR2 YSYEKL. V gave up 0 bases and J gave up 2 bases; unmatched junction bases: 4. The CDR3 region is CASSQESLAGPYEQYF. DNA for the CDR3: TGCGCCAGCAGCCAAGAGTCACTAGCGGGACCCTACGAGCAGTACTTC.

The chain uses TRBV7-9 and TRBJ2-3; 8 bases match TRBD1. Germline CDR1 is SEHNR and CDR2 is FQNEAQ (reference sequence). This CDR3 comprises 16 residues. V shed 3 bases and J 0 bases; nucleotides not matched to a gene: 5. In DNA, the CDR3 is TGTGCCAGCAGCTTTCCACGGACAGGGAGCACAGATACGCAGTATTTT. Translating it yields CASSFPRTGSTDTQYF.

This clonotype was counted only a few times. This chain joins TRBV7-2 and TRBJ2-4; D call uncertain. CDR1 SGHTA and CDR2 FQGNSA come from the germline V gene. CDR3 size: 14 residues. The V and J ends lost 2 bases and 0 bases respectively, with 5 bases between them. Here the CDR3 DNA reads TGTGCCAGCAGCTTAATCCTAGCCAAAAACATTCAGTACTTC. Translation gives CASSLILAKNIQYF.

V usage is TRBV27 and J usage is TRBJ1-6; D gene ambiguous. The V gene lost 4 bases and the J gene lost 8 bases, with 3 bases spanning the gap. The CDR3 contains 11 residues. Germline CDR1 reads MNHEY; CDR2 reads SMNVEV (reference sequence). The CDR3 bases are TGTGCCAGCAGTTGGCATTCACCCCTCCACTTT. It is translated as CASSWHSPLHF.

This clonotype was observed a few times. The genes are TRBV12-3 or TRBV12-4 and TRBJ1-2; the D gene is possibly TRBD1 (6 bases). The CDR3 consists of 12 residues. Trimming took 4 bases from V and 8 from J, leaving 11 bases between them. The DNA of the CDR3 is TGTGCCAGCAGTTATGGGGGCCGCGGCTACACCTTC. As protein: CASSYGGRGYTF.

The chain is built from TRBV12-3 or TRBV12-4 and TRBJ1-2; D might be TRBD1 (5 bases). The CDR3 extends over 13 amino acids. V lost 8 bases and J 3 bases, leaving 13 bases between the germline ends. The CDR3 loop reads CASGAGTHYGYTF. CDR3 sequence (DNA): TGTGCCAGCGGGGCAGGGACGCACTATGGCTACACCTTC.

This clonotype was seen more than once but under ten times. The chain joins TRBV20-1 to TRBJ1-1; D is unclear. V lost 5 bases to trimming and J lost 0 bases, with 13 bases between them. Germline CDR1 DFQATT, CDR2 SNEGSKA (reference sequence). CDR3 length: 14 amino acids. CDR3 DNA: TGCAGTGCTGGCAGACACCTCATGAACACTGAAGCTTTCTTT. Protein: CSAGRHLMNTEAFF.

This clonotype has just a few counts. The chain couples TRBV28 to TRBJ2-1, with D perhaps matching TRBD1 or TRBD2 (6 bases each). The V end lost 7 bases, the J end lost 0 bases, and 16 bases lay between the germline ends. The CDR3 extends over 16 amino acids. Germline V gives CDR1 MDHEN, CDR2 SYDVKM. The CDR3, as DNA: TGTGCCAGCAATTCCGGGGGCTGGGCCTCCTACAATGAGCAGTTCTTC. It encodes CASNSGGWASYNEQFF.

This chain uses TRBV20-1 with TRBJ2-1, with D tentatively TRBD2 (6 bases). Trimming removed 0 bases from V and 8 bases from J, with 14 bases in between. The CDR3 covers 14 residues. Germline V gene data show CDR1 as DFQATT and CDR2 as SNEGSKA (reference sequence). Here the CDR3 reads CSARDSRGGDEQFF. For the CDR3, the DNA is TGCAGTGCTAGAGATAGTCGGGGAGGCGATGAGCAGTTCTTC.

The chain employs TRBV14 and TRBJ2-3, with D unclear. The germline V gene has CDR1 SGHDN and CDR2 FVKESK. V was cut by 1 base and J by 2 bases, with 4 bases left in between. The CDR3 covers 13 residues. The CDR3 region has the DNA TGTGCCAGCAGCCAAGTGCTCACAGATACGCAGTATTTT. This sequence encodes CASSQVLTDTQYF.

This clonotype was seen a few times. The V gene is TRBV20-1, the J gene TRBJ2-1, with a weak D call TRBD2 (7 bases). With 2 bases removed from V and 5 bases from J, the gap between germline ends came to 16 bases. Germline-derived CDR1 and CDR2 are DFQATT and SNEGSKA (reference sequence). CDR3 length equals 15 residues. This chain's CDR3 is CSARSWRGPDNEQFF. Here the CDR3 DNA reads TGCAGTGCTAGAAGTTGGCGGGGGCCCGACAATGAGCAGTTCTTC.

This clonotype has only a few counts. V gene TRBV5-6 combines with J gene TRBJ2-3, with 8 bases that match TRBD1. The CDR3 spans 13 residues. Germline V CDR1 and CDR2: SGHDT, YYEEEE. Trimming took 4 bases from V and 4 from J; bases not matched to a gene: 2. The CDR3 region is CASSGTGPDTQYF. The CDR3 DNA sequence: TGTGCCAGCAGCGGGACAGGTCCAGATACGCAGTATTTT. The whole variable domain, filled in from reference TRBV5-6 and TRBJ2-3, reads DAGVTQSPTHLIKTRGQQVTLRCSPKSGHDTVSWYQQALGQGPQFIFQYYEEEERQRGNFPDRFSGHQFPNYSSELNVNALLLGDSALYLCASSGTGPDTQYFGPGTRLTVL.